Below are 6 T cell receptor beta chains sequenced from a single sample in a study of patients and donors after allogeneic stem cell transplantation (dated by TCRdb to 2019 to 2021). Library creation used RT-PCR. Instrument on record: NextSeq 550. TCRdb passed the public sequencing reads through fastp at Q25 and MiXCR, retaining productive beta sequences. Each CDR3 protein appears once, grouped with its most common genes and DNA. This sample lists 65,000 to 80,000 distinct CDR3 sequences; about 26% were detected once. The leading ten clones occupy about 30% of the sample. The sample taken for sequencing was blood, either unsorted or a sorted T cell fraction (not recorded which). These receptors were obtained from a human donor who was either an allogeneic HSCT recipient or a stem cell or donor lymphocyte infusion donor (not recorded which). It is not recorded whose cells these are; they may come from a transplant donor.

The chain is built from TRBV28 and TRBJ2-3; no clear D. Per the germline V gene, CDR1 is MDHEN and CDR2 is SYDVKM. V shed 4 bases and J shed 1 base, with 6 bases lying between them. There are 13 residues in the CDR3. DNA of the CDR3: TGTGCCAGCAGTTCGGTGGGCACAGATACGCAGTATTTT. Translation: CASSSVGTDTQYF.

The chain links TRBV11-3 to TRBJ2-7; 7 bases are shared with TRBD2. V gave up 7 bases and J gave up 4 bases; unmatched junction bases: 13. Germline V gives CDR1 SGHNT, CDR2 YENEEA. This CDR3 spans 15 amino acids. The CDR3 bases are TGTGCCAGCACCGACCAGCGGGATGGGGTTTACGAGCAGTACTTC. Translation gives CASTDQRDGVYEQYF. Variable domain in full (rest from reference TRBV11-3 and TRBJ2-7): EAGVVQSPRYKIIEKKQPVAFWCNPISGHNTLYWYLQNLGQGPELLIRYENEEAVDDSQLPKDRFSAERLKGVDSTLKIQPAELGDSAVYLCASTDQRDGVYEQYFGPGTRLTVT.

The chain joins TRBV12-3 or TRBV12-4 to TRBJ1-1; D unclear. Trimming pared 6 bases from V and 2 bases from J, leaving 16 bases between. This CDR3 is 15 amino acids long. Here the CDR3 reads CASSPIDGSNTEAFF. In nucleotides, the CDR3 is TGTGCCAGCAGCCCTATAGATGGGTCCAACACTGAAGCTTTCTTT.

V and J are TRBV20-1 and TRBJ2-3, with a possible D match to TRBD1 (6 bases). Germline loops: CDR1 DFQATT, CDR2 SNEGSKA (reference sequence). The CDR3 is made up of 15 amino acids. V was shortened by 2 bases and J by 5 bases, with 17 bases between the two germline ends. In DNA form, the CDR3 reads TGCAGTGCTAGACCGGGGCAGGGGCTTGTAGATACGCAGTATTTT. Its protein product is CSARPGQGLVDTQYF.

The V gene is TRBV24-1, the J gene TRBJ2-1; TRBD2 aligns across 7 bases. Germline values: CDR1 KGHDR, CDR2 SFDVKD. Trimming took 6 bases from V and 3 from J; bases not matched to a gene: 1. CDR3 size: 13 residues. The CDR3: CATSRTSYNEQFF. Here the CDR3 DNA reads TGTGCCACCAGTCGGACTAGCTACAATGAGCAGTTCTTC.

This clonotype was picked up a small number of times. This chain connects TRBV4-3 to TRBJ2-5, with no clear D. The CDR3 is 14 amino acids. The V end was cut by 6 bases, the J end by 3 bases, with 14 bases between. The germline V gene encodes CDR1 LGHNA and CDR2 YSLEER. This CDR3 is CASSPYSAEETQYF. The CDR3 DNA follows: TGCGCCAGCAGTCCTTACTCGGCCGAAGAGACCCAGTACTTC.